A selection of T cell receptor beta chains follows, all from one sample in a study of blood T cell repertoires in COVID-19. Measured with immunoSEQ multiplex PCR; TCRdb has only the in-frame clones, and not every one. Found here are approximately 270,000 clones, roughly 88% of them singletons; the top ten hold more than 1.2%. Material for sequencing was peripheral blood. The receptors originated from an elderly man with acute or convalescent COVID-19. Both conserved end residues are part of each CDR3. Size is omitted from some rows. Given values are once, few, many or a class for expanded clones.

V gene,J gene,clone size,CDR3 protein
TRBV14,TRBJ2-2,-,CASSQGRDTMNTGELFF
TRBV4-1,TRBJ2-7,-,CASSRDGTGTYEQYF
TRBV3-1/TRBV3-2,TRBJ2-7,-,CASSQVPGQGYEQYF
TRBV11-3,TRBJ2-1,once,CASAASSGSDEQFF
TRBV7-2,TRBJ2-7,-,CASSQNRGSLNYEQYF
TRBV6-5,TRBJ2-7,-,CASSYWGQSREQYF
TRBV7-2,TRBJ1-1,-,CASSPWTGGGLNTEAFF
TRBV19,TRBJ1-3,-,CASSPQAISGNTIYF
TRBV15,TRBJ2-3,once,CATSRSLPAGLALGDTQYF
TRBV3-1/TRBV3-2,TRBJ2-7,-,CASRPTVSSYEQYF
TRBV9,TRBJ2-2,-,CASSVVQANTGELFF
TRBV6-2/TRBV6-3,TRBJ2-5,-,CASSEGLAGGETQYF
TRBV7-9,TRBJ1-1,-,CASTYWTTGRNTEAFF
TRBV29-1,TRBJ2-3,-,CSVPPGGRTDTQYF
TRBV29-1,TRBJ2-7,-,CSVSHSYEQYF
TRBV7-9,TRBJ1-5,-,CASSSPKGGNSNQPQHF
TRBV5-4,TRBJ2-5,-,CASNNKKGDQETQYF
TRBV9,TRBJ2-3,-,CASSVTGTSTDTQYF
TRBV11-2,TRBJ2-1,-,CASSPPPGGLEQFF
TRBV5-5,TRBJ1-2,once,CASSFSGGRANYGYTF
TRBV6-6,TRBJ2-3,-,CASSPERYRGSTDTQYF
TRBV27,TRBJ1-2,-,CASSYADRGRNGYTF
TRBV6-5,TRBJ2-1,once,CASSYLGQGNYNEQFF
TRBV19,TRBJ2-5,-,CASKPGTGGEVGETQYF
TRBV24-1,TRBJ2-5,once,CATSDPGTGEETQYF
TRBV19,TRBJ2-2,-,CASSQGLGTGELFF
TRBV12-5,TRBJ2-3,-,CASGLGSGGSDTQYF
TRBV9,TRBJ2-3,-,CASSRLANTDTQYF
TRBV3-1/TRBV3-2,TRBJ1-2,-,CASSQDSRGYGYTF
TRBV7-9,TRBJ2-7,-,CASSLATAFSYEQYF
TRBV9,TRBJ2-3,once,CASSPIRGADTQYF
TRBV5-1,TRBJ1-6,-,CASSAGQPNSPLHF
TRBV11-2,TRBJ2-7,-,CASSLGEVAGLYEQYF
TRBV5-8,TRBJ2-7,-,CASSQRVGQGRSYEQYF
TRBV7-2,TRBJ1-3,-,CASSLGAESGNTIYF
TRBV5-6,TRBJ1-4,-,CASSLYLLGGLFF
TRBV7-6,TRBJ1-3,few,CASSLNGGRGTGNTIYF
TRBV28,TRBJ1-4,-,CASSPGQRGEKLFF
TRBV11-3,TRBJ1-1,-,CASSLDRDTEAFF
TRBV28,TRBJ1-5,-,CASSLGQGVRSNQPQHF
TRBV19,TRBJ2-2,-,CASSISGRLNTGELFF
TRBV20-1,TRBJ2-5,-,CSASHGLETQYF
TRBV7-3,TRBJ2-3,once,CASSLERGGTDTQYF
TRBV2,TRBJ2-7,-,CASSEGLRGVNEQYF
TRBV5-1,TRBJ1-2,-,CASSLRQGRDYGYTF
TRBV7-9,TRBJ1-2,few,CASSSGTGNFNYGYTF
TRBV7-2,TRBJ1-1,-,CASSFSPGDEAFF
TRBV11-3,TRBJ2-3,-,CASSWDRTPDTQYF
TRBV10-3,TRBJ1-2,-,CALSIQGYGYTF
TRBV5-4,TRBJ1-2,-,CASSLKGNNYGYTF
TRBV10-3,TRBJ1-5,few,CAISGGDSNQPQHF
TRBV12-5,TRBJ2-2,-,CASAPRGKNTGELFF
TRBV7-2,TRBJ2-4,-,CASSFGTSGGKNIQYF
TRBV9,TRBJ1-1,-,CASSVEEGLLNTEAFF
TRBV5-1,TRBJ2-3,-,CASSLEGQKSTDTQYF
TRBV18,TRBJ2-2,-,CASSPPSTAIGTGELFF
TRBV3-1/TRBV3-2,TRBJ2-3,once,CASSQGTQLPGAQYF
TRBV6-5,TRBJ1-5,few,CASRSASFYQPQHF
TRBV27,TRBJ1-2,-,CASTPDRGQGYTF
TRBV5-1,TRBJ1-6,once,CASSLDRVSPLHF